This TCR beta chain appears in the sequencing data of a study of metastatic and nonmetastatic thyroid tumors (dated by TCRdb to the early 2020s). General notes on the study: Repertoires were compared across peripheral blood and tumor or nodule tissue samples from malignant and benign thyroid patients.

Turning to this clone: There is no known antigen for this receptor. Base qualities are not provided; no much larger clone lies one nucleotide away.

Before undergoing thyroid surgery, none of the patients had been given any kind of treatment. Using T-cell receptor beta sequencing, the study looked back at clinical samples from patients collected from about 2012 to 2018. General study outcomes and caveats: TCR beta diversity was reported as significantly higher in malignant tumors than in benign nodules, in both blood and tumor samples.

Library creation used PCR. TCRdb names Illumina HiSeq 4000 as the instrument used. High-throughput sequencing was used to profile the TCR beta-chain CDR3 region of each patient. As for the original processing: CDR3 differences across clinicopathological groups were used to build a classifier for discriminating distant-metastatic papillary thyroid cancer patients. The Shannon index was used to assess repertoire diversity, and the Morisita-Horn index was used to assess tumor-blood repertoire similarity. TCRdb reran the public reads through fastp at Q25 and MiXCR, keeping productive beta chains. The V and J calls follow TCRdb's processing rather than the paper's. This sample is represented by around 19,000 clones; around 30% of them were singletons. Of the sample, 20% to 25% is held by the ten largest clones. The sequence came from a male donor with papillary thyroid cancer or a benign thyroid nodule (not recorded which). Some clones in this sample may be carry-over from other donors' samples. Sequencing was done on a sample of tumor tissue.

The CDR3 is CASSFVGRGGAGELFF. The DNA reads as follows: TGTGCCAGCAGCTTCGTTGGCAGGGGTGGGGCCGGGGAGCTGTTTTTT. The chain employs TRBV5-4 and TRBJ2-2; the D segment could be TRBD1, given 6 matching bases. V and J are truncated by 2 bases and 6 bases respectively, leaving an intervening sequence of 17 bases. The CDR3 holds 16 amino acids from the cysteine to the phenylalanine. Only CDR3 DNA remains: 48 bases, in frame from the first base. CDR1 and CDR2 (SGHNT, YYREEE) derive from the germline V gene (reference sequence). Joined to the reference TRBV5-4 and TRBJ2-2 proteins, this CDR3 gives the full variable domain: ETGVTQSPTHLIKTRGQQVTLRCSSQSGHNTVSWYQQALGQGPQFIFQYYREEENGRGNFPPRFSGLQFPNYSSELNVNALELDDSALYLCASSFVGRGGAGELFFGEGSRLTVL.